Listed below are T cell receptor beta chains from one sample, sequenced in a study of CD8 T cells in ankylosing spondylitis. TCRdb recomputed calls from the 5' RACE reads with MiXCR, one row per CDR3 protein. The profile shows about 160,000 distinct CDR3 sequences, roughly 10% of them singletons. Sample: blood, either unsorted or a sorted T cell fraction (not recorded which). The source of these receptors is a female donor with ankylosing spondylitis or in good health (not recorded which). Both conserved end residues are part of each CDR3. The D gene is left open where the match is weak. A clone size is listed for some rows: how often the clone was seen (once, few, many), or a class if it is expanded.

j_call clone_size d_call v_call cdr3_nt cdr3_aa
TRBJ2-3 few . TRBV30 TGTGCCTGGATAAGTTCAGGGGTTGGCACAGATACGCAGTATTTT CAWISSGVGTDTQYF
TRBJ2-1 few TRBD1 TRBV12-3/TRBV12-4 TGTGCCAGCAGGTCCGCACCTATACAGGGGCGGAATATGAATGAGCAGTTCTTC CASRSAPIQGRNMNEQFF
TRBJ2-7 many . TRBV9 TGTGCCAGCAGCGCAAACTCAGGAAACGAGCAGTACTTC CASSANSGNEQYF
TRBJ2-5 . TRBD2 TRBV6-1 TGTGCCAGTGTGGGAGCGGGAAGTGAGACCCAGTACTTC CASVGAGSETQYF
TRBJ2-3 few TRBD1 TRBV2 TGTGCCAACATCCGGGACAGGGGCCAAAGATCCACAGATACGCAGTATTTT CANIRDRGQRSTDTQYF
TRBJ2-7 few . TRBV20-1 TGCAGTGCCCCCCCCACTAGTCCGACCTACGAGCAGTACTTC CSAPPTSPTYEQYF
TRBJ1-1 . . TRBV20-1 TGCAGTGCTAGAGCCTCGCAAGGAGGTGAAGCTTTCTTT CSARASQGGEAFF
TRBJ2-1 many . TRBV27 TGTGCCAGCAGTTTCAGAGCTGCCAATGAGCAGTTCTTC CASSFRAANEQFF
TRBJ1-4 . . TRBV11-1 TGTGCCAGCAGTAGCGGGCGGGAGGAGTCGGCAACTAATGAAAAACTGTTTTTT CASSSGREESATNEKLFF
TRBJ2-7 few . TRBV7-6 TGTGCCAGCAGCCCGAGGGTCTTCGACGAGCAGTACTTC CASSPRVFDEQYF
TRBJ1-2 . . TRBV20-1 TGCAGTGCTAGAGATAGGGCTTTTTATGGCTACACCTTC CSARDRAFYGYTF
TRBJ1-2 many TRBD1 TRBV5-5 TGTGCCAGCAGCTTGGCCCAGGGGGCGAATGGCTACACCTTC CASSLAQGANGYTF
TRBJ2-7 few TRBD2 TRBV7-6 TGTGCCAGCAGCTTAGGACTAGCGGATACCTCCTACGAGCAGTACTTC CASSLGLADTSYEQYF
TRBJ2-7 few . TRBV15 TGTGCCACCAGCTACCGGGACGTTCTGTTCTACGAGCAGTACTTC CATSYRDVLFYEQYF
TRBJ2-1 . TRBD2 TRBV7-3 TGTGCCAGCAGCTCTCCAGTAGCGGGAGGGCCGGAGGAGCAGTTCTTC CASSSPVAGGPEEQFF
TRBJ2-2 many TRBD1 TRBV7-9 TGTGCCAGCAGCTTAGATGGACAGGGGCCCACCGGGGAGCTGTTTTTT CASSLDGQGPTGELFF
TRBJ2-7 few . TRBV6-5 TGTGCCAGCAGTTACAAAGAAGCGGTACCCTACGAGCAGTACTTC CASSYKEAVPYEQYF
TRBJ2-1 . . TRBV5-6 TGTGCCAGCAGTTGGGGGGCTGAGCAGTTCTTC CASSWGAEQFF
TRBJ2-5 few TRBD2 TRBV6-2/TRBV6-3 TGTGCCAGCAGCAAGTACCGGATCCTAGCGGGCCTCCAAGAGACCCAGTACTTC CASSKYRILAGLQETQYF
TRBJ2-1 many . TRBV2 TGTGCCAGCAGGTCCGAGAGGTCCTACAATGAGCAGTTCTTC CASRSERSYNEQFF
TRBJ2-2 few TRBD2 TRBV10-3 TGTGCCATCAGCCCGACTAGCGGGAGAGTGAACACCGGGGAGCTGTTTTTT CAISPTSGRVNTGELFF
TRBJ2-7 . . TRBV27 TGTGCCAGCAAAAGGTCCTTTTCCTACGAGCAGTACTTC CASKRSFSYEQYF
TRBJ2-5 few . TRBV6-2/TRBV6-3 TGTGCCAGCAGTTACCCCACGGAGACCCAGTACTTC CASSYPTETQYF
TRBJ2-7 . . TRBV20-1 TGCAGTGCTAGAGATGAGGCAGCCACCGCACCCTACGAGCAGTACTTC CSARDEAATAPYEQYF
TRBJ2-1 many . TRBV4-2 TGTGCCAGCAGCCAAGAAAAAGGGCGGGATGAGCAGTTCTTC CASSQEKGRDEQFF
TRBJ1-2 few . TRBV6-5 TGTGCCAGCAGTTACGCGGGAGGTGGCTACACCTTC CASSYAGGGYTF
TRBJ2-4 . TRBD2 TRBV11-2 TGTGCCAGCAGCATAGGGACTAGCGGGAGGGCCATCAAAAACATTCAGTACTTC CASSIGTSGRAIKNIQYF
TRBJ2-1 many . TRBV11-2 TGTGCCAGCGTTAGTTCGCCTGACAGCGAGCAGTTCTTC CASVSSPDSEQFF
TRBJ2-7 . . TRBV4-1 TGCGCCAGCAGCCAAGATAAGGTGGGAGGACGCTACGAGCAGTACTTC CASSQDKVGGRYEQYF
TRBJ1-4 . . TRBV28 TGTGCCAGCAGTTCCAAGAATGAAAAACTGTTTTTT CASSSKNEKLFF
TRBJ2-3 few . TRBV9 TGTGCCAGCAGCGTGAACGGGAATGCAGATACGCAGTATTTT CASSVNGNADTQYF
TRBJ2-1 . . TRBV4-3 TGCGCCAGCAGCCAAGATGTAGGACTACCCCACAATGAGCAGTTCTTC CASSQDVGLPHNEQFF
TRBJ2-7 . . TRBV20-1 TGCAGTGCTGGCGGGGCAGGCTTCTCCTACGAGCAGTACTTC CSAGGAGFSYEQYF
TRBJ1-1 . . TRBV4-1 TGCGCCAGCAGCCAAACGGTTGAGACTGAAGCTTTCTTT CASSQTVETEAFF
TRBJ1-3 . . TRBV6-5 TGTGCCAGCAGTTACTCGCGGAGTTTTCCCACCTCTGGAAACACCATATATTTT CASSYSRSFPTSGNTIYF
TRBJ1-4 . TRBD1 TRBV9 TGTGCCAGCAGCGTAACGGCGACAGGGAGCGGCGAAAAACTGTTTTTT CASSVTATGSGEKLFF